This T cell receptor (beta chain) was found in a study of blood T cell repertoires in COVID-19. Study-wide background: Researchers got acute and convalescent COVID-19 samples from the United States, Italy and Spain. The cDNA or gDNA used as material had been derived from T cells, B-cell-depleted T cells, or PBMCs.

V was clipped by 6 bases and J by 0 bases, with 10 bases between them. CDR3 size: 14 residues. Looked up from germline, CDR1 is SNHLY and CDR2 is FYNNEI. In the original processing: It was from reference gene primer amplification that nucleated cell counts were estimated. TCRdb's copy holds only in-frame clones and misses some; the assay was immunoSEQ multiplex PCR. V and J calls and clone size are given by that table; D and trimming were obtained from the DNA. The data show 45,000 to 60,000 clones, more than 90% seen once. Sequencing was performed on peripheral blood. The sequence was obtained from a man between 50 and 59 years old with acute or convalescent COVID-19. The chain recombines TRBV2 with TRBJ2-3; maybe TRBD2 (6 bases). The CDR3 DNA follows: TGTGCCAGCAGAGTAGCGGCTAGCACAGATACGCAGTATTTT. Translating gives CASRVAASTDTQYF.